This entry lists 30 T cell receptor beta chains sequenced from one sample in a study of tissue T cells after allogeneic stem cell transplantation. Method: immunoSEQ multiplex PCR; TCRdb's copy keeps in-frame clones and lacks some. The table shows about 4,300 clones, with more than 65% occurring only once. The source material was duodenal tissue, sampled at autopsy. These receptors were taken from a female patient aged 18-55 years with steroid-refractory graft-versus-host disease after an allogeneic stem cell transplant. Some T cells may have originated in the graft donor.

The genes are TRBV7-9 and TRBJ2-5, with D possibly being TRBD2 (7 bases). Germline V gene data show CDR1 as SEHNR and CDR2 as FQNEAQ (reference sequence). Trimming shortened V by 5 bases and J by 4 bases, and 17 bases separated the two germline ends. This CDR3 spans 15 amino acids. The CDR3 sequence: CASSALAGALETQYF. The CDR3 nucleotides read TGTGCCAGCAGCGCCCTGGCGGGGGCATTAGAGACCCAGTACTTC.

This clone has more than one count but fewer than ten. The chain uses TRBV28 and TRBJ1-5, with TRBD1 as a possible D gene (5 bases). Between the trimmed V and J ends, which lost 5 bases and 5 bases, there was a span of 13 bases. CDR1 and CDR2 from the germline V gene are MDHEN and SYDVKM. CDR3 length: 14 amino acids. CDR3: CASSRQLGHQPQHF. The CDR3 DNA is TGTGCCAGCAGTCGACAGCTGGGGCATCAGCCCCAGCATTTT.

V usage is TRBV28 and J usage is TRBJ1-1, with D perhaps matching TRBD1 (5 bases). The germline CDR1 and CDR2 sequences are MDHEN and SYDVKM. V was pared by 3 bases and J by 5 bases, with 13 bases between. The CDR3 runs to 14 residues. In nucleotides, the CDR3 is TGTGCCAGCAGTTTGCATGGGGGGGTAACTGAAGCTTTCTTT. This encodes CASSLHGGVTEAFF.

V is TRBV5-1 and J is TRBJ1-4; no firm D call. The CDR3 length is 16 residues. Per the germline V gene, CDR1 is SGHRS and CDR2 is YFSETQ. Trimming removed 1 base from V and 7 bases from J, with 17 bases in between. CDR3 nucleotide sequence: TGCGCCAGCAGCTTGCGGGCCTGGGAAAGCGTTGAAAAACTGTTTTTT. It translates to CASSLRAWESVEKLFF. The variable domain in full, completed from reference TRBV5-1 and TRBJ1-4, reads KAGVTQTPRYLIKTRGQQVTLSCSPISGHRSVSWYQQTPGQGLQFLFEYFSETQRNKGNFPGRFSGRQFSNSRSEMNVSTLELGDSALYLCASSLRAWESVEKLFFGSGTQLSVL.

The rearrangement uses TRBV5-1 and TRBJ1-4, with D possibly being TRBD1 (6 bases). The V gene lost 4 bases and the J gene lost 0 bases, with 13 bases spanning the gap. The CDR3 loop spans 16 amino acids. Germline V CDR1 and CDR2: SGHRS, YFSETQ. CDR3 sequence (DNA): TGCGCCAGCAGCCCCCAGGGGACAACAACTAATGAAAAACTGTTTTTT. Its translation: CASSPQGTTTNEKLFF.

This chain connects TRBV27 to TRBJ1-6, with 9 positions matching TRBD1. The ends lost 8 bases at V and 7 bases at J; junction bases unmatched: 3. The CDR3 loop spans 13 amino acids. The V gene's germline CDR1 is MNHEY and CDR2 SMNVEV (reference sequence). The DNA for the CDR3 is TGTGCCAGCCAACAGGGGGCCAATTCACCCCTCCACTTT. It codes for CASQQGANSPLHF.

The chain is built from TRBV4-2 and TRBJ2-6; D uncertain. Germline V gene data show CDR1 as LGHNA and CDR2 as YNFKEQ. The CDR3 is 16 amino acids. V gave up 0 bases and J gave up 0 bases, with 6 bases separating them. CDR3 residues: CASSQEKASGANVLTF. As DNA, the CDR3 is TGTGCCAGCAGCCAAGAGAAGGCCTCTGGGGCCAACGTCCTGACTTTC.

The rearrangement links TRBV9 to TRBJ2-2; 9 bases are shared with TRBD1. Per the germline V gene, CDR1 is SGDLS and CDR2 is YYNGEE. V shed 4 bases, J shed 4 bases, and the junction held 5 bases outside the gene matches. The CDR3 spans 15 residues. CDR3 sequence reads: CASSTQGASTGELFF. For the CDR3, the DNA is TGTGCCAGCAGCACACAGGGGGCGAGCACCGGGGAGCTGTTTTTT.

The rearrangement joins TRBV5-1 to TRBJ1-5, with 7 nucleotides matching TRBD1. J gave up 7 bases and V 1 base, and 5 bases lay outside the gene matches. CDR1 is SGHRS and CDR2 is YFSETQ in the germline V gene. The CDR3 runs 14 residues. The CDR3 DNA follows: TGCGCCAGCAGCTTGCGAGGGGGCGACCAGCCCCAGCATTTT. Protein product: CASSLRGGDQPQHF.

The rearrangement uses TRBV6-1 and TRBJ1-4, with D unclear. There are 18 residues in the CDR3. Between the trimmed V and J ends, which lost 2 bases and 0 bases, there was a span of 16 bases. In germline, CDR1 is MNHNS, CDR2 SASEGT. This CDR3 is CASSERIMHGSTNEKLFF. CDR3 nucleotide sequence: TGTGCCAGCAGTGAACGGATAATGCACGGATCAACTAATGAAAAACTGTTTTTT.

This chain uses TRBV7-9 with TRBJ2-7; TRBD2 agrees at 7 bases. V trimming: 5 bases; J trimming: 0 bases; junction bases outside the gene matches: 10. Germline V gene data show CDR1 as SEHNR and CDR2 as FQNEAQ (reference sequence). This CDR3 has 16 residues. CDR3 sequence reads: CASSPLRDYSSYEQYF. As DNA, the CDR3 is TGTGCCAGCAGCCCCCTCCGGGACTACAGCTCCTACGAGCAGTACTTC.

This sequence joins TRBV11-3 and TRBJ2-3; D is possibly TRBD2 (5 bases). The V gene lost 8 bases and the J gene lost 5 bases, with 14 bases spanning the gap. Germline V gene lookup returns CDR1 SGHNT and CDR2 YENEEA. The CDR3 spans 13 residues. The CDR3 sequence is CASPSRGRDTQYF. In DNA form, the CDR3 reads TGTGCCAGCCCCTCGCGCGGGCGAGATACGCAGTATTTT. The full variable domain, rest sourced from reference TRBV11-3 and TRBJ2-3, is EAGVVQSPRYKIIEKKQPVAFWCNPISGHNTLYWYLQNLGQGPELLIRYENEEAVDDSQLPKDRFSAERLKGVDSTLKIQPAELGDSAVYLCASPSRGRDTQYFGPGTRLTVL.

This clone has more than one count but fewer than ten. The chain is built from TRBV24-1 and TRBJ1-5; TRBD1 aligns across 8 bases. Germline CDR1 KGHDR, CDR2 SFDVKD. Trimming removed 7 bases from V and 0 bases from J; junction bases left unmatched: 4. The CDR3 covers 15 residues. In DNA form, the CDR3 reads TGTGCCACCAGCCGGACAGGGATTAGCAATCAGCCCCAGCATTTT. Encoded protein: CATSRTGISNQPQHF.

CDR3 region: CASSRAGTAVSGANVLTF. Here the CDR3 DNA reads TGTGCCAGCAGCCGAGCCGGGACAGCGGTCTCTGGGGCCAACGTCCTGACTTTC. The rearrangement joins TRBV4-2 to TRBJ2-6; 7 nucleotides align to TRBD1. This CDR3 is 18 amino acids long. Per the germline V gene, CDR1 is LGHNA and CDR2 is YNFKEQ. V trimming: 4 bases; J trimming: 0 bases; junction bases outside the gene matches: 9.

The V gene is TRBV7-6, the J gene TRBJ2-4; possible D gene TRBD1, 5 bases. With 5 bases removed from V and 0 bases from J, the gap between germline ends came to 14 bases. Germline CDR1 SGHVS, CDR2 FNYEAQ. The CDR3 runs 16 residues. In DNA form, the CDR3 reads TGTGCCAGCAGCAGTAGACGAAGGGGAGCCAAAAACATTCAGTACTTC. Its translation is CASSSRRRGAKNIQYF.

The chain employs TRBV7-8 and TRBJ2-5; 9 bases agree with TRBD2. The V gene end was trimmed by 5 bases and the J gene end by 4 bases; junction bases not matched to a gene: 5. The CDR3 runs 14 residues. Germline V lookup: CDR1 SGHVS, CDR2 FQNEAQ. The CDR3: CASSPQLAGETQYF. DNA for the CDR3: TGTGCCAGCAGCCCACAACTAGCGGGAGAGACCCAGTACTTC.

DNA of the CDR3: TGTGCCAGCAGCTTTAGACAGTGGGGCTCCTACAATGAGCAGTTCTTC. Amino acids: CASSFRQWGSYNEQFF. This chain joins TRBV9 and TRBJ2-1; weak D call: TRBD1 (5 bases). The CDR3 contains 16 residues. The V gene's germline CDR1 is SGDLS and CDR2 YYNGEE. With 4 bases removed from V and 0 bases from J, the gap between germline ends came to 14 bases.

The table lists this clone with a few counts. The CDR3 DNA follows: TGTGCCAGCAGCGATGGCTACACCTTC. Residues: CASSDGYTF. The J gene is TRBJ1-2, the V gene TRBV9; D not certain. V lost 3 bases to trimming and J lost 6 bases, with 0 bases between them. This CDR3 has 9 residues. Germline V gives CDR1 SGDLS, CDR2 YYNGEE.

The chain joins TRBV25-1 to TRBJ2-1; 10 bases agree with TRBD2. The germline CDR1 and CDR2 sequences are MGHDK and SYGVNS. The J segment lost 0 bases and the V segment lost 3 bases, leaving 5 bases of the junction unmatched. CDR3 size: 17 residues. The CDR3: CASSDWASGSSYNEQFF. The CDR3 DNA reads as TGTGCCAGCAGTGATTGGGCTAGCGGGAGCTCCTACAATGAGCAGTTCTTC.

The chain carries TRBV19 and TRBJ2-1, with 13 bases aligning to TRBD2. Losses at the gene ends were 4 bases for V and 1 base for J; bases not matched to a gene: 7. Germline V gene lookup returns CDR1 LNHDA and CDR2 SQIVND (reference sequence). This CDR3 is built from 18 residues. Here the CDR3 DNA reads TGTGCCAGTAGTACTGGACTAGCGGGAGTCCCATCCTACAATGAGCAGTTCTTC. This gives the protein CASSTGLAGVPSYNEQFF.

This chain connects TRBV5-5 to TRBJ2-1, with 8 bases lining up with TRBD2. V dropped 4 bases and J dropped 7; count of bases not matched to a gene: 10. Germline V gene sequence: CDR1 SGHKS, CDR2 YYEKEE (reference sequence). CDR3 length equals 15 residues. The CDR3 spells CASSLQPGLANEQFF. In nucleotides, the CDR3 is TGTGCCAGCAGCCTACAACCCGGACTAGCTAATGAGCAGTTCTTC.

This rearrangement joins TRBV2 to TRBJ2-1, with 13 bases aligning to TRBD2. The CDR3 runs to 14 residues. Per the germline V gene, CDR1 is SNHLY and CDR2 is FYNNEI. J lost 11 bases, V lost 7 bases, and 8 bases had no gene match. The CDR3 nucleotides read TGTGCCAGCACTGCCGGACTAGCGGGAGTAAAGCAGTTCTTC. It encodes CASTAGLAGVKQFF.

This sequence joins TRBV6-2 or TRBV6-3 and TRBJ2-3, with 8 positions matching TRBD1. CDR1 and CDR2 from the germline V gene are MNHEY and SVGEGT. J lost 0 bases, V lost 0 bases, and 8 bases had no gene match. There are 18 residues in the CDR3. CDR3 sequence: CASSYSILDRASTDTQYF. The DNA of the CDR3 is TGTGCCAGCAGTTACTCTATCTTGGACAGGGCCAGCACAGATACGCAGTATTTT.

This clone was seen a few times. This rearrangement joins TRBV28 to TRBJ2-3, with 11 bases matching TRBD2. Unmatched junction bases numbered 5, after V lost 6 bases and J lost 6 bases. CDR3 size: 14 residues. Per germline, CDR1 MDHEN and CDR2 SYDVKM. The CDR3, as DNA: TGTGCCAGCAGAGGGACTAGCGGTGTCGATACGCAGTATTTT. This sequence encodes CASRGTSGVDTQYF.

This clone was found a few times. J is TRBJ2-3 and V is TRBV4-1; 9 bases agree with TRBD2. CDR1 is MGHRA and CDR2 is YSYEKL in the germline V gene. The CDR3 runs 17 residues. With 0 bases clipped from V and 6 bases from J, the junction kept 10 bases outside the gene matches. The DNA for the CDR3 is TGCGCCAGCAGCCAAGAACGTCTCGCGGGAGGGTTCGATACGCAGTATTTT. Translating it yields CASSQERLAGGFDTQYF.

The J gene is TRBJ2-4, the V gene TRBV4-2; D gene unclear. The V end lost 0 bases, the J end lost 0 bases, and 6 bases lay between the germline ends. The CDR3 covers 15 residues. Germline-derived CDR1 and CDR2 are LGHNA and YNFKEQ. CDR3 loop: CASSQDWLAKNIQYF. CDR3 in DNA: TGTGCCAGCAGCCAAGATTGGCTAGCCAAAAACATTCAGTACTTC.

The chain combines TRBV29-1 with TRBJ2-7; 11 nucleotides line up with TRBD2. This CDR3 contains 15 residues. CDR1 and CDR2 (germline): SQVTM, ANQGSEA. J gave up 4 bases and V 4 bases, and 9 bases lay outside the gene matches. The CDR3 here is CSVALGTSGTYEQYF. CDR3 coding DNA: TGCAGCGTTGCCCTCGGGACTAGCGGTACGTACGAGCAGTACTTC.

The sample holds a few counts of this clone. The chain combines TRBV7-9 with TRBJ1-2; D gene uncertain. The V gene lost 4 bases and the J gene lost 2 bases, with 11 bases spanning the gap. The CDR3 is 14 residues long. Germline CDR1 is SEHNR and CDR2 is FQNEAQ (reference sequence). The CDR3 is CASSSRKRNYGYTF. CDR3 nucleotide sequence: TGTGCCAGCAGCTCGAGGAAGAGGAACTATGGCTACACCTTC.

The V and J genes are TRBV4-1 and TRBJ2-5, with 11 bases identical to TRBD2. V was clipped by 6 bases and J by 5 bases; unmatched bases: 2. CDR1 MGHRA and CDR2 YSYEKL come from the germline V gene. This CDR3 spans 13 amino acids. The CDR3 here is CASRTSGTETQYF. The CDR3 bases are TGCGCCAGCAGGACTAGCGGGACGGAGACCCAGTACTTC.

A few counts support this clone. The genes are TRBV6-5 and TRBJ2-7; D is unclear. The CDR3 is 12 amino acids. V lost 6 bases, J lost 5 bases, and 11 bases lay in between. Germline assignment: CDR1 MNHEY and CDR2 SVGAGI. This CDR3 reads CASRRTVNEQYF. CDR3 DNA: TGTGCCAGCAGACGAACAGTTAACGAGCAGTACTTC.